Each of the 8 T cell receptor beta chains below was sequenced from the same sample in a study of blood T cell repertoires in COVID-19. The repertoire was sequenced with immunoSEQ multiplex PCR; TCRdb's copy has only in-frame clones and lacks some. The table shows 150,000 to 200,000 clones, with 80% to 90% occurring only once. The sequencing sample was made of peripheral blood. The receptors were sampled from a human donor in a cohort sampled during active COVID-19.

V gene TRBV27 combines with J gene TRBJ2-1; TRBD2 aligns across 10 bases. This CDR3 has 16 amino acids. Trimming removed 5 bases from V and 6 bases from J; junction bases left unmatched: 10. Germline assignment: CDR1 MNHEY and CDR2 SMNVEV (reference sequence). Here the CDR3 reads CASSAPRTSGLNEQFF. The CDR3 DNA follows: TGTGCCAGCAGTGCGCCGAGGACTAGCGGACTCAATGAGCAGTTCTTC.

J is TRBJ2-1 and V is TRBV5-1; D may be TRBD2 (6 bases). With 3 bases removed from V and 9 bases from J, the gap between germline ends came to 25 bases. The CDR3 has 17 amino acids. Germline V CDR1 and CDR2: SGHRS, YFSETQ. The CDR3 is CASSSHPGIGGDGEQFF. In nucleotides, the CDR3 is TGCGCCAGCAGCTCCCATCCCGGGATCGGAGGGGACGGTGAGCAGTTCTTC. Variable domain in full (rest from reference TRBV5-1 and TRBJ2-1): KAGVTQTPRYLIKTRGQQVTLSCSPISGHRSVSWYQQTPGQGLQFLFEYFSETQRNKGNFPGRFSGRQFSNSRSEMNVSTLELGDSALYLCASSSHPGIGGDGEQFFGPGTRLTVL.

V gene TRBV18 combines with J gene TRBJ2-5, with D perhaps matching TRBD2 (6 bases). The germline gives CDR1 KGHSH, CDR2 LQKENI. V shed 2 bases and J shed 5 bases, with 12 bases lying between them. CDR3 size: 14 residues. The CDR3 nucleotides read TGTGCCAGCTCACCAGTTGGGACTGGTGAGACCCAGTACTTC. Protein product: CASSPVGTGETQYF.

This clone was picked up a small number of times. The chain has TRBV30 and TRBJ2-3; D may be TRBD1 (6 bases). CDR3 length equals 13 residues. V was shortened by 4 bases and J by 3 bases, with 11 bases between the two germline ends. Germline CDR1 is GTSNPN and CDR2 is SVGIG (reference sequence). The CDR3 nucleotides are TGTGCCTGGACCAAGCAGGGGACAGATACGCAGTATTTT. Translated: CAWTKQGTDTQYF.

The chain recombines TRBV7-9 with TRBJ1-1; TRBD1 is a possible D gene (5 bases). V lost 2 bases to trimming and J lost 6 bases, with 7 bases between them. Per germline, CDR1 SEHNR and CDR2 FQNEAQ (reference sequence). This CDR3 region has 12 residues. The CDR3 DNA follows: TGTGCCAGCAGCTTATCAGGGTCTGAAGCTTTCTTT. Translation gives CASSLSGSEAFF.

The chain is built from TRBV28 and TRBJ1-2; 7 bases are a match to TRBD1. The CDR3 is 14 amino acids. Germline CDR1 reads MDHEN; CDR2 reads SYDVKM. V lost 4 bases to trimming and J lost 5 bases; unmatched junction nucleotides: 7. Here the CDR3 reads CASSSVDRQYGYTF. The CDR3 DNA sequence: TGTGCCAGCAGTTCCGTGGACAGGCAATATGGCTACACCTTC.

The table lists this clone with a few counts. The chain combines TRBV27 with TRBJ1-1; TRBD1 might be the D (6 bases). Germline CDR1 MNHEY, CDR2 SMNVEV (reference sequence). V shed 2 bases and J shed 0 bases, with 13 bases lying between them. CDR3 length equals 16 residues. The CDR3 region has the DNA TGTGCCAGCAGTTTAGTAGGACAGCTAATGAACACTGAAGCTTTCTTT. This gives the protein CASSLVGQLMNTEAFF.

This clone was found a few times. The chain couples TRBV6-5 to TRBJ2-1; TRBD1 agrees at 10 bases. This CDR3 has 15 residues. Trimming removed 5 bases from V and 7 bases from J; junction bases left unmatched: 8. The germline gives CDR1 MNHEY, CDR2 SVGAGI. The CDR3 is CASSPAGTGVNEQFF. CDR3 nucleotides: TGTGCCAGCAGTCCCGCCGGGACAGGGGTGAATGAGCAGTTCTTC.